Below, 12 T cell receptor beta chains from the same sample are listed, as sequenced in a study of cytomegalovirus exposure and HLA in healthy donors. The PCR ran on 60 Vbeta and 13 Jbeta primers. Measured with immunoSEQ multiplex PCR; TCRdb has only the in-frame clones, and not every one. In the table there are about 170,000 clones, roughly four fifths of which are singletons. Sample: PBMCs. The receptors were sampled from a woman aged 25 to 45 in good health and CMV-seropositive.

This clone has just a few counts. The J gene is TRBJ1-1, the V gene TRBV5-6, with a tentative D call TRBD1 (6 bases). Germline V CDR1 and CDR2: SGHDT, YYEEEE. V lost 0 bases to trimming and J lost 7 bases, with 13 bases between them. The CDR3 is made up of 14 amino acids. Written as DNA, the CDR3 is TGTGCCAGCAGCTTGGTAGGGGGTATGCTTGAAGCTTTCTTT. It yields the protein CASSLVGGMLEAFF.

This clone came up once. The rearrangement links TRBV18 to TRBJ1-2; the match to TRBD1 covers 9 bases. V gave up 1 base and J gave up 4 bases; unmatched junction bases: 1. Germline V lookup: CDR1 KGHSH, CDR2 LQKENI. CDR3 length equals 14 residues. The CDR3 region is CASSPRTGAYGYTF. The CDR3 coding sequence is TGTGCCAGCTCACCACGGACAGGGGCCTATGGCTACACCTTC.

The rearrangement joins TRBV7-9 to TRBJ1-4; TRBD1 agrees at 8 bases. With 5 bases clipped from V and 8 bases from J, the junction kept 19 bases outside the gene matches. Germline V CDR1 and CDR2: SEHNR, FQNEAQ (reference sequence). The CDR3 is made up of 18 amino acids. Here the CDR3 DNA reads TGTGCCAGCAGCAAAAACCCGCTCTCCGGGACAGGAGGAGAAAAACTGTTTTTT. This codes for CASSKNPLSGTGGEKLFF. The entire variable domain, with the rest obtained from reference TRBV7-9 and TRBJ1-4, is as follows: DTGVSQNPRHKITKRGQNVTFRCDPISEHNRLYWYRQTLGQGPEFLTYFQNEAQLEKSRLLSDRFSAERPKGSFSTLEIQRTEQGDSAMYLCASSKNPLSGTGGEKLFFGSGTQLSVL.

The rearrangement links TRBV6-6 to TRBJ1-6; weak D call: TRBD1 (5 bases). CDR1 and CDR2 (germline): MNHNY, SVGAGI (reference sequence). The ends were cut back, 5 bases at V and 8 bases at J, with 19 bases in the middle. This CDR3 comprises 16 residues. The DNA for the CDR3 is TGTGCCAGCAGTACCGACAGAGTGGGATTTTATTCACCCCTCCACTTT. Protein: CASSTDRVGFYSPLHF.

The chain joins TRBV2 to TRBJ1-1; D possibly corresponds to TRBD1 (6 bases). The CDR3 totals 15 residues. Germline V CDR1 and CDR2: SNHLY, FYNNEI. V dropped 4 bases and J dropped 2 bases, with 14 bases sitting between them. The CDR3 region is CASSVGAPGNTEAFF. CDR3 DNA sequence: TGTGCCAGCAGTGTGGGGGCGCCTGGAAACACTGAAGCTTTCTTT.

Regarding this clone: The same CDR3 is also encoded by other DNA sequences in this sample. The chain employs TRBV11-2 and TRBJ2-5; 8 nucleotides match TRBD1. The junction had 3 bases not matched to a gene; V was cut back by 4 bases and J by 2 bases. The CDR3 consists of 14 residues. Germline V gene sequence: CDR1 SGHAT, CDR2 FQNNGV. CDR3 sequence reads: CASSSTGGQETQYF. In DNA form, the CDR3 reads TGTGCCAGCAGCTCAACAGGGGGGCAAGAGACCCAGTACTTC.

This clone is a singleton in its sample. The rearrangement joins TRBV5-5 to TRBJ1-2; tentatively, D is TRBD1 (6 bases). V lost 0 bases to trimming and J lost 4 bases, with 13 bases between them. The CDR3 consists of 15 residues. Germline values: CDR1 SGHKS, CDR2 YYEKEE (reference sequence). The CDR3 region has the DNA TGTGCCAGCAGCTTGGTCGAGTGGGACACCTATGGCTACACCTTC. It codes for CASSLVEWDTYGYTF.

This clone was counted only a few times. The gene calls are TRBV28 and TRBJ1-5; tentatively, D is TRBD1 (6 bases). The CDR3 loop spans 15 amino acids. V lost 4 bases and J lost 2, with 12 bases in between. Germline loops: CDR1 MDHEN, CDR2 SYDVKM. In DNA form, the CDR3 reads TGTGCCAGCAGTTCACAGGGCGGAGGCAATCAGCCCCAGCATTTT. The encoded protein is CASSSQGGGNQPQHF.

This chain uses TRBV19 with TRBJ2-7; TRBD1 might be the D (6 bases). Trimming took off 5 bases at V and 1 base at J, with 9 bases between the two ends. The CDR3 is 13 amino acids. The V gene's germline CDR1 is LNHDA and CDR2 SQIVND (reference sequence). The CDR3 spells CASSEDSSYEQYF. The CDR3 DNA is TGTGCCAGTAGTGAGGACAGTTCCTACGAGCAGTACTTC.

The chain recombines TRBV6-6 with TRBJ1-1; possible D gene TRBD1, 5 bases. Trimming took off 7 bases at V and 4 bases at J, with 13 bases between the two ends. Germline CDR1 and CDR2: MNHNY and SVGAGI (reference sequence). This CDR3 has 13 amino acids. CDR3 nucleotide sequence: TGTGCCAGCACCTGGGAGGGGAGCACTGAAGCTTTCTTT. The encoded protein is CASTWEGSTEAFF.

There are a few counts of this clone. The chain recombines TRBV2 with TRBJ1-6, with TRBD1 as a possible D gene (5 bases). The germline gives CDR1 SNHLY, CDR2 FYNNEI. Trimming cost V 4 bases and J 6 bases, with 13 bases left between them. The CDR3 is made up of 15 amino acids. The CDR3 region is CASSGVGGGNSPLHF. The CDR3 DNA is TGTGCCAGCAGTGGGGTGGGGGGGGGTAATTCACCCCTCCACTTT.

This clone was seen a single time. V is TRBV29-1 and J is TRBJ1-2, with 8 bases aligning to TRBD1. This CDR3 contains 17 residues. Trimming at V came to 0 bases and at J to 4 bases, leaving 13 bases not matched to a gene. From germline, CDR1 is SQVTM and CDR2 ANQGSEA. CDR3: CSVEEGPRGQGSYGYTF. The DNA of the CDR3 is TGCAGCGTTGAAGAGGGGCCCCGTGGACAGGGCTCCTATGGCTACACCTTC.